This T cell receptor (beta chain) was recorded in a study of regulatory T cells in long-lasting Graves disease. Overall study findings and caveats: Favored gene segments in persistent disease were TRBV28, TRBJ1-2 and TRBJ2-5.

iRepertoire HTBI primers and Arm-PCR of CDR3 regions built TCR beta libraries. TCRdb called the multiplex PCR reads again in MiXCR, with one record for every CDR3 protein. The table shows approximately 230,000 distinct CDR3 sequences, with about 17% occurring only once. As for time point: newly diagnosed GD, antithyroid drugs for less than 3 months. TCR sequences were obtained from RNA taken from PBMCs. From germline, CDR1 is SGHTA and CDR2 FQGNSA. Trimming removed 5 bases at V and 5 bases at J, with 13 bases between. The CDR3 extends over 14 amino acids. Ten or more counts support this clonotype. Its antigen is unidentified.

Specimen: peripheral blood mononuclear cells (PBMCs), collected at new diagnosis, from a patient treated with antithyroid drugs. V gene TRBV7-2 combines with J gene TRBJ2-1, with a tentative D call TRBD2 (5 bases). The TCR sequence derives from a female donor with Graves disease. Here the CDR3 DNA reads TGTGCCAGCAGCCCGCACACTAGAAACAATGAGCAGTTCTTC. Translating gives CASSPHTRNNEQFF.